This T cell receptor beta chain was observed in a study of T cell repertoires in cytomegalovirus infection. As to this clonotype: The antigen remains undetermined.

Study-wide results and limits: CMV-specific TCR beta clonotypes restricted by HLA-C dominated the ex vivo response.

Using its own MiXCR run on the reads, TCRdb lists one record per CDR3 protein. In the table there are around 85,000 distinct CDR3 sequences, under 55% of which are singletons. This TCR came from a human donor in good health (CMV status not recorded). Some clones in this sample may be carry-over from other donors' samples. Sequencing was performed on CD8+ T cells from cultured PBMCs, taken from culture after CMV antigen stimulation.

CDR3 nucleotides: TGTGCCAGCAGCTTGGTCGATACCAGGGGCGAGCAGTACTTC. Amino acid sequence: CASSLVDTRGEQYF. The genes are TRBV7-3 and TRBJ2-7; the D gene is possibly TRBD1 (6 bases). V lost 3 bases to trimming and J lost 6 bases, with 15 bases between them. CDR1 and CDR2 from the germline V gene are SGHTA and FQGTGA. The CDR3 covers 14 residues.